Presented here are 17 T cell receptor beta chains from one specimen sequenced in a study of blood T cell repertoires in COVID-19. Sequenced by immunoSEQ multiplex PCR; TCRdb stores in-frame clones only, minus some. The table has over 150,000 clones, 70% to 90% seen once. Input material: peripheral blood. The source is a man aged 30 to 39 with acute or convalescent COVID-19.

The chain uses TRBV11-2 and TRBJ1-1; a possible D gene is TRBD1 (6 bases). The V gene lost 5 bases and the J gene lost 7 bases, with 14 bases spanning the gap. This CDR3 region has 13 residues. Germline CDR1 reads SGHAT; CDR2 reads FQNNGV. CDR3: CASSIATGIEAFF. The CDR3 DNA sequence: TGTGCCAGCAGCATCGCCACAGGGATTGAAGCTTTCTTT.

The chain carries TRBV28 and TRBJ1-1; D remains unclear. CDR3 length: 12 amino acids. V was trimmed by 5 bases and J by 4 bases, leaving 8 bases between them. Germline loops: CDR1 MDHEN, CDR2 SYDVKM. CDR3 loop: CASSPPGTEAFF. CDR3 nucleotide sequence: TGTGCCAGCAGTCCACCCGGCACTGAAGCTTTCTTT.

The genes are TRBV5-4 and TRBJ1-1; D gene unclear. This CDR3 spans 13 amino acids. CDR1 SGHNT and CDR2 YYREEE come from the germline V gene (reference sequence). The V end was cut by 0 bases, the J end by 8 bases, with 11 bases between. The CDR3 region has the DNA TGTGCCAGCAGCTTGGTGGTCGACGGGGAAGCTTTCTTT. This codes for CASSLVVDGEAFF.

The chain links TRBV7-9 to TRBJ2-6, with 7 bases fitting TRBD2. The CDR3 contains 18 residues. CDR1 is SEHNR, CDR2 FQNEAQ, per germline (reference sequence). The ends lost 4 bases at V and 0 bases at J; junction bases unmatched: 9. The DNA of the CDR3 is TGTGCCAGCAGCTCCCCCGGGGGGTATCGCTCTGGGGCCAACGTCCTGACTTTC. Its protein is CASSSPGGYRSGANVLTF.

This clone appeared once. This chain connects TRBV18 to TRBJ1-2; weak D call: TRBD1 (5 bases). This CDR3 has 12 amino acids. Trimming removed 2 bases from V and 4 bases from J, with 5 bases in between. Germline V CDR1 and CDR2: KGHSH, LQKENI. CDR3 loop: CASSPRGYGYTF. CDR3 nucleotides: TGTGCCAGCTCACCAAGGGGCTATGGCTACACCTTC.

This chain connects TRBV6-1 to TRBJ2-7, with D possibly being TRBD2 (7 bases). The CDR3 totals 15 residues. CDR1 and CDR2 from the germline V gene are MNHNS and SASEGT. V shed 1 base and J shed 4 bases, with 14 bases lying between them. CDR3 in DNA: TGTGCCAGCAGTGAAGTAGGCGGGGGCCCATACGAGCAGTACTTC. It translates to CASSEVGGGPYEQYF.

This clone was counted a few times. CDR3 region: CASSPLPGGRESYTF. CDR3 nucleotide sequence: TGCGCCAGCAGCCCGCTGCCGGGGGGACGAGAGAGCTACACCTTC. The chain joins TRBV5-1 to TRBJ1-2; D might be TRBD1 (5 bases). Germline lookup yields CDR1 SGHRS and CDR2 YFSETQ. CDR3 length equals 15 residues. V lost 4 bases to trimming and J lost 9 bases, with 22 bases between them.

In this sample, this clone turned up once. In DNA, the CDR3 is TGTGCCTGGAAAGTCTGGAAAGGCAGGGGTATCTACACCTTC. Its protein product is CAWKVWKGRGIYTF. The V and J genes are TRBV30 and TRBJ1-2; D is perhaps TRBD1 (6 bases). Trimming removed 4 bases from V and 10 bases from J, with 22 bases in between. The CDR3 is 14 amino acids. Germline CDR1 reads GTSNPN; CDR2 reads SVGIG (reference sequence).

This chain connects TRBV5-4 to TRBJ2-2, with D possibly being TRBD2 (6 bases). V lost 2 bases to trimming and J lost 2 bases, with 10 bases between them. Germline values: CDR1 SGHNT, CDR2 YYREEE (reference sequence). CDR3 length: 15 amino acids. DNA for the CDR3: TGTGCCAGCAGCTTCTGGGGGGAAAACACCGGGGAGCTGTTTTTT. It codes for CASSFWGENTGELFF.

The chain has TRBV19 and TRBJ1-2, with a tentative D call TRBD1 (6 bases). V was clipped by 7 bases and J by 0 bases, with 18 bases between them. Germline-derived CDR1 and CDR2 are LNHDA and SQIVND (reference sequence). The CDR3 contains 16 residues. The CDR3 is CASNSDSLKPNYGYTF. DNA for the CDR3: TGTGCCAGTAACTCGGACAGTCTTAAGCCTAACTATGGCTACACCTTC.

The J gene is TRBJ1-2, the V gene TRBV18; D perhaps matches TRBD1 (5 bases). Trimming took 4 bases from V and 6 from J, leaving 9 bases between them. The CDR3 spans 12 residues. Germline V gene sequence: CDR1 KGHSH, CDR2 LQKENI. The CDR3 here is CASSQGVDGYTF. CDR3 nucleotide sequence: TGTGCCAGCTCACAAGGGGTGGATGGCTACACCTTC.

This clone showed up just a few times. This chain uses TRBV7-2 with TRBJ1-3; D may be TRBD1 (6 bases). Germline CDR1 and CDR2: SGHTA and FQGNSA. The V end lost 5 bases, the J end lost 2 bases, and 13 bases lay between the germline ends. The CDR3 is made up of 15 amino acids. This CDR3 is CASSLGGLAGNTIYF. For the CDR3, the DNA is TGTGCCAGCAGCCTGGGGGGGCTTGCTGGAAACACCATATATTTT.

The chain carries TRBV19 and TRBJ2-6; D is possibly TRBD1 (6 bases). Germline CDR1 LNHDA, CDR2 SQIVND (reference sequence). This CDR3 has 17 amino acids. Between the trimmed V and J ends, which lost 5 bases and 0 bases, there was a span of 14 bases. CDR3 in DNA: TGTGCCAGTAGTGTGGGTCAGGGGCGCTCTGGGGCCAACGTCCTGACTTTC. Its protein is CASSVGQGRSGANVLTF.

The genes are TRBV29-1 and TRBJ1-2; TRBD1 matches 8 bases. The CDR3 loop spans 14 amino acids. The V gene end was trimmed by 0 bases and the J gene end by 7 bases; junction bases not matched to a gene: 7. Germline V gene lookup returns CDR1 SQVTM and CDR2 ANQGSEA. Here the CDR3 reads CSVEEPRGRSGYTF. In DNA, the CDR3 is TGCAGCGTTGAAGAACCCAGGGGGCGATCTGGCTACACCTTC.

This chain links TRBV28 with TRBJ1-2, with D perhaps TRBD1 (5 bases). CDR3 length equals 12 residues. CDR1 MDHEN and CDR2 SYDVKM come from the germline V gene. The germline V and J ends were trimmed by 7 bases and 8 bases, with 14 bases remaining between them. The CDR3 protein is CASTDTDRGYTF. The CDR3 bases are TGTGCCAGCACAGATACCGACAGAGGCTACACCTTC.

This clone was counted between two and nine times. This chain links TRBV5-1 with TRBJ2-5; D is unresolved. Trimming took off 0 bases at V and 4 bases at J, with 7 bases between the two ends. Germline-derived CDR1 and CDR2 are SGHRS and YFSETQ. This CDR3 has 13 amino acids. CDR3 amino acids: CASSLAIGETQYF. CDR3 DNA: TGCGCCAGCAGCTTGGCGATCGGAGAGACCCAGTACTTC.

This clone was observed a few times. The CDR3, as DNA: TGTGCCAGCAGCTTGACTAGCGGGAACACTCAGCAGTACTTC. It translates to CASSLTSGNTQQYF. The chain couples TRBV11-2 to TRBJ2-7; the match to TRBD2 covers 11 bases. The CDR3 loop spans 14 amino acids. CDR1 and CDR2 (germline): SGHAT, FQNNGV. J gave up 8 bases and V 3 bases, and 6 bases lay outside the gene matches.